Listed here is a single T cell receptor beta chain. The target of this receptor is not known. No base-level quality is on record; no much larger clone is a single base apart. The record originates from a study of cytomegalovirus exposure and HLA in healthy donors (dated by TCRdb to the late 2010s). General notes on the study: An earlier analysis of some 500 of the donors reported roughly 270 Gb of sequence data and 117 million unique TCR beta sequences from roughly 180 million T cells. Roughly 290 gigabases of sequencing data and roughly 81 million unique TCR sequences made up an early release that covered several hundred HLA-typed donors. Among the roughly 400 genotyped donors, 75% to 90% belonged to the genetic ancestry cluster associated with self-reported Caucasian donors. The study was designed to test whether signatures of past pathogen exposure could be identified by cataloging public T cell receptors. The study used immunosequencing to profile the T cell repertoires of 666 subjects and linked those repertoires to cytomegalovirus serostatus. Along with the approximately 650-subject first cohort, a separate validation cohort of over a hundred different subjects was used. High-throughput TCR immunosequencing, statistical association of individual TCRs with disease status, and machine learning were combined to predict cytomegalovirus infection status. A later analysis re-analyzed previously published TCR beta repertoires from about 730 donors and added high-resolution HLA genotyping to study TCR occurrence patterns. The later analysis used no new phenotypic data to find candidate immune exposures, relying instead on TCR beta sequences and their occurrence across donors. An earlier analysis of some 500 of the donors used high-throughput TCR beta sequencing to judge whether each TCR beta V gene segment behaved as functional or pseudogenic. Alongside the repertoire data, information on donor age, sex, ethnicity and CMV serostatus was compiled. A later genetic analysis took genome-wide SNP genotypes for about three fifths of the roughly 700 donors and used that subset as a discovery cohort. All discovery cohort repertoires had been generated using a single sequencing platform. HLA typing included class I and class II loci at four-digit resolution. The number of typed donors differed by locus: about 620-630 for A, B, C, DRB1 and DQB1; some 500 for DQA1; some 610 for DPA1; and some 430 for DPB1. A handful of DR-DQ haplotypes were handled as single units for association and clustering because linkage in the cohort was strong. Across approximately 400 genotyped donors of the cohort, an average of roughly 230,000 unique TCR beta nucleotide sequences per donor were sequenced, and around 19% of those sequences were non-productive.

The full study reports these points: For the cohort, immune exposure information was limited to CMV serostatus. A later analysis found that HLA-associated TCR beta chains were more clonally expanded and had lower generation probabilities than equally common non-associated chains. In the study, approximately 160 TCR beta chains were listed as associated with cytomegalovirus. The classifier was reported to diagnose cytomegalovirus status with high specificity and sensitivity in both the original and validation cohorts. Strong co-occurrence of HLA alleles, especially DR and DQ, made assigning TCR associations to individual alleles difficult. In a later analysis, most CMV-associated TCR beta chains were found to appear HLA-restricted, with HLA associations seemingly driven largely by CMV exposure. Compared with the approximately 670-donor mean, donors in an Asian-associated ancestry cluster had fewer N-insertions in productive TCRs, according to a later genetic analysis. In this cohort, only TCR beta chains were sequenced, and detectable features were limited by the absence of alpha or paired-chain data. A later analysis found that TCR association rates varied across HLA loci, with DRB1 alleles showing the most associated TCRs and HLA-C alleles the fewest. Three of the identified cytomegalovirus-associated TCR beta chains were confirmed in vitro to be specific for cytomegalovirus antigens. Because the 87-base-pair reads could not distinguish some IMGT-functional V segments, including TRBV6-2 and TRBV6-3, those segments were excluded. The authors suggested that the approach could potentially be generalized to other disease states and immunological phenotypes. HLA typing was unavailable for some donors at each locus, so association tests used only the typed subset. Because counts were too low, more than 15 rarely observed V segments, including chromosome 9 orphons, were left out of the earlier analysis of roughly 600 of the donors. A further reported finding was that TCR beta sequences accurately predicted the HLA-A and HLA-B alleles for most subjects in the first cohort. A group of highly shared sequence variants was considered likely to be a technical artifact of the sequencing pipeline. In a later genetic analysis, a missense DCLRE1C variant was associated with V-gene and J-gene trimming of TCR beta chains, and the association was replicated in an independent cohort. In an earlier analysis of fewer than 700 of the donors, most TCR beta V segments appeared in productive rearrangements about 90% or about 30% of the time, broadly matching IMGT annotations. Roughly uniform sequencing depth across donors was assumed in presence/absence analyses, although this assumption may not hold. Most TCR sequences were seen in very few donors, while some public TCRs were found in many individuals. Linkage disequilibrium might explain the correlated functional status among segregating V segments, but an unknown experimental factor could not be excluded. At a false discovery rate of 0.05, a later analysis linked fewer than 20,000 TCR beta sequences to specific HLA alleles. According to a later analysis, parvovirus B19, influenza, CMV and Epstein-Barr virus appeared linked to several top co-occurrence clusters.

The cohort was made up of around 720 healthy bone marrow donors. Cohort members were all nominally healthy when sampled, although unrecorded immune exposures were likely present. The donor was CMV seronegative and was included in the group of a few hundred seronegative cohort members. A peripheral blood sample was collected from each donor, and TCR beta sequencing was performed on peripheral blood mononuclear cells. Genomic DNA extraction from the blood cell samples was performed with the Qiagen DNeasy Blood Extraction Kit. Preparation of the library involved the immunoSEQ multiplex PCR assay. For the multiplex PCR, a mixture combining 60 forward primers for TCR Vbeta segments and 13 reverse primers for TCR Jbeta segments was used. Amplification of the CDR3 region of rearranged TCR beta genes was performed with a multiplex PCR assay on genomic DNA. Amplified TCR beta libraries were sequenced as 87-base-pair reads on the Illumina HiSeq System. Concerning the study's data processing: A later analysis tallied around 87 million unique TCR beta chains across the 666 repertoires, and approximately 11 million of those chains were shared by two or more donors. Raw reads were error-corrected and collapsed into unique sequences with a nearest-neighbor algorithm that merged closely related sequences to remove PCR and sequencing errors. Alignment of CDR3 sequences to IMGT reference sequences was used to assign V, D and J gene segments. Each retained sequence needed at least a six-nucleotide match to both a V gene segment and a J gene segment. A rearrangement counted as productive if the CDR3 had no stop codons and remained in frame with V and J, and every other rearrangement counted as non-productive. Following IMGT convention, CDR3 was defined as the stretch from the second conserved V-encoded cysteine to the conserved J-encoded phenylalanine. The earlier analysis of a few hundred of the donors excluded sequences that lacked an unambiguous match to a single V gene segment. In an earlier analysis of 587 of the donors, V segments were called functional above 56.7% productive rearrangements and were called segregating when the between-donor standard deviation exceeded 5%. To diagnose cytomegalovirus status from the catalog of TCR beta chain sequences, a statistical classification framework was built. In a later analysis, V and J genes were assigned by comparing TCR nucleotide sequences against IMGT/GENE-DB human TR gene sequences. Using the TCRdist pipeline, a later analysis assigned CDR3 sequences along with most-parsimonious VDJ recombination scenarios. A later analysis defined each TCR beta chain by its CDR3 amino acid sequence plus V-gene family, and excluded reads lacking a unique V-gene family. In a later analysis, approximately 590 highly shared, low-generation-probability nucleotide sequences were removed to address suspected cross-contamination and a sequencing artifact. In a later analysis, a clonal expansion index was calculated for each public chain from normalized within-repertoire ranks of inferred template counts. In a later analysis, generation probabilities were computed with a VDJ recombination model fitted to out-of-frame rearrangements, and the resulting probabilities were checked against IGoR. In a later analysis, hypergeometric tests were used to score TCR-TCR, TCR-HLA and TCR-CMV co-occurrence, with a repertoire-size bias correction applied to TCR pairs. In a later analysis, false discovery rates were estimated by permuting HLA or CMV assignments 20 times. In a later analysis, co-occurring TCRs were grouped using DBSCAN, with TCRdist sequence similarity added in when clustering inside HLA-allele-positive subsets. Repertoires with fewer than 30,000 or more than 120,000 public chains, plus five repertoires with anomalous nucleotide sharing, were excluded from co-occurrence clustering. TCRdb limited this immuneACCESS table to in-frame rearrangements with V and J called. A share of clones is missing; checked studies link under half to unresolved V genes, and the rest is unexplained. The V and J calls and clone size come from that table; D and trimming were worked out from the DNA. For this sample there are about 37,000 clones; around 69% appear just once. The ten largest clonotypes hold 6.3% of the sample.

Inclusive of the bounding cysteine and phenylalanine, the CDR3 is 15 residues long. Only the CDR3 DNA stays, 45 bases, in frame from base 1. CDR1 LGHNA and CDR2 YNFKEQ are derived from the germline V gene. The germline ends are 14 bases apart after V is trimmed by 4 bases and J by 2 bases. The receptor chain draws on TRBV4-2 and TRBJ2-5, with an unclear D gene assignment. The receptor was derived from a man aged 30 to 45 in good health and CMV-seronegative. Source material: PBMCs. Read as DNA, the sequence is TGTGCCAGCAGCCTCATAAGCGATTCGCAAGAGACCCAGTACTTC. Translated, it reads CASSLISDSQETQYF.